The present T cell receptor beta chain was sequenced within a study of T cell changes during pregnancy in multiple sclerosis. Germline V gene sequence: CDR1 DFQATT, CDR2 SNEGSKA (reference sequence). V gave up 6 bases and J gave up 4 bases, with 9 bases separating them. This CDR3 has 11 amino acids. Here immunoSEQ multiplex PCR was the method, and the copy in TCRdb shows in-frame clones only, minus some. This table holds 80,000 to 100,000 clones, 90% found once. In its sample, this clone was seen once. This material consisted of peripheral blood, taken in the second trimester of pregnancy. The J gene is TRBJ2-5, the V gene TRBV20-1; maybe TRBD2 (6 bases). The clonotype comes from a female donor in good health, enrolled as a control in a pregnancy study. DNA for the CDR3: TGCAGTGCGGAGGGTATAGAGACCCAGTACTTC. Its protein product is CSAEGIETQYF.